This entry lists 26 T cell receptor beta chains sequenced from one sample in a study of T cells in Graves' hyperthyroidism and ophthalmopathy. RNA transcripts served as the template for amplifying TCR beta CDR3 regions. The HTBI primer set drove a first-round RT-PCR of the TCR CDR3. TCRdb reanalysed the multiplex PCR reads using MiXCR and keeps one entry per CDR3 protein. The sample includes roughly 500,000 distinct CDR3 sequences, roughly a quarter of them seen just once. Sequencing was done on a sample of blood. The receptor set was obtained from a woman younger than 45 with Graves' ophthalmopathy.

Concerning this clonotype: A read error may be the cause here, since a much bigger clone is one base away. The chain employs TRBV30 and TRBJ1-1; D not resolved. The CDR3 sequence is 10 residues long. Germline CDR1 GTSNPN, CDR2 SVGIG (reference sequence). The CDR3 DNA follows: TGTGCCTGGATACAAACTGAAGCTTGCTTT. It is translated as CAWIQTEACF.

Concerning this clonotype itself: A much larger clone differs by one base, so this may be a read error. J is TRBJ2-7 and V is TRBV20-1; 7 positions match TRBD1. CDR3 size: 13 residues. The V gene's germline CDR1 is DFQATT and CDR2 SNEGSKA (reference sequence). CDR3 DNA sequence: TGCAGCGCTAGGGGGCCCTACTCCTACGAGCGGTACTTC. It encodes CSARGPYSYERYF.

This clonotype was detected many times. The gene calls are TRBV27 and TRBJ1-2; tentatively, D is TRBD1 (6 bases). Germline V gene sequence: CDR1 MNHEY, CDR2 SMNVEV (reference sequence). Trimming shortened V by 3 bases and J by 4 bases, and 12 bases separated the two germline ends. The CDR3 is 14 residues long. The CDR3 reads CASSFEQGSYGYTF. The CDR3 DNA is TGTGCCAGCAGTTTTGAACAGGGTTCCTATGGCTACACCTTC.

Turning to this clonotype: At one end, the junction sequence differs from germline, possibly due to a read error. V gene TRBV7-2 combines with J gene TRBJ1-2; no reliable D call. Germline CDR1 is SGHTA and CDR2 is FQGNSA. The CDR3 extends over 14 amino acids. This chain's CDR3 is CAGSLDHGGYGYTF. The DNA for the CDR3 is TGTGCCGGCAGCTTAGATCATGGAGGGTATGGCTACACCTTC. Complete variable domain (other parts from reference TRBV7-2 and TRBJ1-2): GAGVSQSPSNKVTEKGKDVELRCDPISGHTALYWYRQSLGQGLEFLIYFQGNSAPDKSGLPSDRFSAERTGGSVSTLTIQRTQQEDSAVYLCAGSLDHGGYGYTFGSGTRLTVV.

This clonotype was seen more than once but under ten times. The chain is built from TRBV5-1 and TRBJ2-7, with 11 positions matching TRBD2. The CDR3 is 17 residues long. V gave up 1 base and J gave up 6 bases; unmatched junction bases: 12. Germline-derived CDR1 and CDR2 are SGHRS and YFSETQ. CDR3 in amino acids: CASSLMLEPGLAAEQYF. CDR3 nucleotide sequence: TGCGCCAGCAGCTTGATGTTGGAACCGGGACTAGCGGCCGAGCAGTACTTC.

V gene TRBV6-5 combines with J gene TRBJ1-5, with 7 bases matching TRBD1. This CDR3 spans 14 amino acids. CDR1 and CDR2 (germline): MNHEY, SVGAGI. The junction had 1 base not matched to a gene; V was cut back by 0 bases and J by 5 bases. CDR3 sequence: CASSYSGTDQPQHF. For the CDR3, the DNA is TGTGCCAGCAGTTACTCGGGGACAGATCAGCCCCAGCATTTT.

This clonotype was found many times. This sequence joins TRBV11-1 and TRBJ1-2; no clear D gene. Trimming left V 6 bases short and J 5 bases short, with 16 bases between. Germline V gene data show CDR1 as SGHAT and CDR2 as FQDESV (reference sequence). This CDR3 is built from 14 residues. The CDR3 DNA reads TGTGCCAGCAGTCAAGGGAGTCGAATGTATGGCTACACCTTC. It specifies CASSQGSRMYGYTF.

In its sample, this clonotype was seen a few times. This chain joins TRBV20-1 and TRBJ2-6; a possible D gene is TRBD2 (5 bases). This CDR3 has 15 residues. Germline CDR1 is DFQATT and CDR2 is SNEGSKA (reference sequence). With 3 bases removed from V and 0 bases from J, the gap between germline ends came to 9 bases. The CDR3 nucleotides are TGCAGTGCTAGCTCGGGGAGCTCTGGGGCCAACGTCCTGACTTTC. Its protein product is CSASSGSSGANVLTF.

Ten or more counts support this clonotype. Being one base from a much bigger clone, this may be a read error. V gene TRBV6-2 or TRBV6-3 combines with J gene TRBJ2-2; D may be TRBD2 (5 bases). Germline V gene data show CDR1 as MNHEY and CDR2 as SVGEGT. This CDR3 region has 14 residues. The CDR3 spells CAGRGGSNTGELLF. The CDR3, as DNA: TGTGCCGGGCGAGGCGGTTCGAACACCGGGGAGCTGCTTTTT.

A word on this clonotype: One base away lies a much larger clone, so this may be a sequencing read error. The chain recombines TRBV5-1 with TRBJ2-2; D assignment may be TRBD1 or TRBD2 (5 bases each). In germline, CDR1 is SGHRS, CDR2 YFSETQ. The CDR3 is 15 residues long. The CDR3 loop reads CASSSAGDGTGELCF. CDR3 sequence (DNA): TGCGCCAGCAGCTCGGCCGGGGATGGGACCGGGGAGCTGTGTTTT.

This clonotype occurred many times. J is TRBJ1-1 and V is TRBV6-5; D possibly corresponds to TRBD1 (6 bases). Germline values: CDR1 MNHEY, CDR2 SVGAGI. V was cut by 0 bases and J by 1 base, with 6 bases left in between. This CDR3 has 14 amino acids. The CDR3 sequence: CASSYSTGNTEAFF. The CDR3 nucleotides read TGTGCCAGCAGTTACTCGACAGGGAACACTGAAGCTTTCTTT.

This clonotype has at least ten counts. The chain carries TRBV6-2 or TRBV6-3 and TRBJ2-7; weak D call: TRBD1 (6 bases). V was pared by 6 bases and J by 2 bases, with 14 bases between. The germline V gene encodes CDR1 MNHEY and CDR2 SVGEGT. The CDR3 spans 14 residues. CDR3 sequence reads: CASRAAGDPYEQYF. The CDR3 nucleotides are TGTGCCAGCAGGGCGGCAGGGGACCCCTACGAGCAGTACTTC.

The gene calls are TRBV27 and TRBJ2-2; no clear D gene. The CDR3 is 11 amino acids. Trimming pared 7 bases from V and 7 bases from J, leaving 7 bases between. Germline V gives CDR1 MNHEY, CDR2 SMNVEV (reference sequence). Here the CDR3 reads CASTMGGELFF. The CDR3 region has the DNA TGTGCCAGCACAATGGGCGGGGAGCTGTTTTTT.

In its sample, this clonotype was seen many times. The chain uses TRBV6-2 or TRBV6-3 and TRBJ1-1, with unresolved D. There are 13 residues in the CDR3. Germline V lookup: CDR1 MNHEY, CDR2 SVGEGT. Trimming stripped 1 base from V and 3 bases from J, with 6 bases between. The CDR3 spells CASSYWTDTEAFF. DNA of the CDR3: TGTGCCAGCAGTTACTGGACGGACACTGAAGCTTTCTTT.

The rearrangement joins TRBV10-2 to TRBJ2-7; D not resolved. With 5 bases removed from V and 3 bases from J, the gap between germline ends came to 11 bases. Germline-derived CDR1 and CDR2 are WSHSY and SAAADI. The CDR3 is 13 amino acids. DNA for the CDR3: TGCGCCAGCAGTCACGGAGAGAGCTACGAGCAGTACTTC. Residues: CASSHGESYEQYF.

The chain combines TRBV5-8 with TRBJ1-6; no definite D call. The CDR3 consists of 15 residues. With 2 bases removed from V and 9 bases from J, the gap between germline ends came to 15 bases. Germline CDR1 is SGHTS and CDR2 is YDEGEE. CDR3 nucleotides: TGTGCCAGCAGCTTTTACGACTGGGTCGGTTCACCCCTCCACTTT. Its translation: CASSFYDWVGSPLHF.

This clonotype has ten or more counts. V is TRBV10-3 and J is TRBJ2-7; 12 bases align to TRBD1. J gave up 6 bases and V 4 bases, and 4 bases lay outside the gene matches. The CDR3 has 14 residues. CDR1 and CDR2 from the germline V gene are ENHRY and SYGVKD. The CDR3 DNA reads TGTGCCATCAGTGGGGGACAGGGGGCAGGCGAGCAGTACTTC. As protein: CAISGGQGAGEQYF.

Ten or more counts support this clonotype. This rearrangement joins TRBV28 to TRBJ2-7; 8 bases align to TRBD2. The CDR3 totals 13 residues. Germline V CDR1 and CDR2: MDHEN, SYDVKM. Germline trimming cut 8 bases from V and 3 bases from J; bases unmatched to any gene: 6. The CDR3 nucleotides are TGTGCCAGCGGCATCGGGGGGGTCTACGAGCAGTACTTC. Its translation: CASGIGGVYEQYF.

The CDR3 spells CASSFPAGTGTGYTF. The CDR3 DNA follows: TGTGCCAGCAGCTTTCCGGCGGGGACAGGAACAGGCTACACCTTC. The rearrangement uses TRBV11-2 and TRBJ1-2; 8 positions match TRBD1. The CDR3 is 15 residues long. Germline V gene lookup returns CDR1 SGHAT and CDR2 FQNNGV. The ends lost 3 bases at V and 8 bases at J; junction bases unmatched: 11.

This clonotype was seen many times. The chain combines TRBV5-1 with TRBJ2-7; D perhaps matches TRBD1 (6 bases). The V end lost 0 bases, the J end lost 6 bases, and 13 bases lay between the germline ends. Germline-derived CDR1 and CDR2 are SGHRS and YFSETQ. This CDR3 comprises 14 residues. Here the CDR3 DNA reads TGCGCCAGCAGCTTGGCCCAGGGGCCGGGCGAGCAGTACTTC. Translation gives CASSLAQGPGEQYF.

The chain combines TRBV27 with TRBJ1-1; D not resolved. Trimming cost V 3 bases and J 0 bases, with 11 bases left between them. Germline values: CDR1 MNHEY, CDR2 SMNVEV (reference sequence). This CDR3 has 15 residues. This CDR3 reads CASSFYRALNTEAFF. For the CDR3, the DNA is TGTGCCAGCAGTTTTTATCGGGCACTGAACACTGAAGCTTTCTTT.

This clonotype turned up a few times. A much more abundant neighbour one base away suggests this may be a read error. The chain has TRBV12-3 or TRBV12-4 and TRBJ2-7; no clear D. CDR3 length equals 13 residues. The CDR3 DNA follows: TGTGCCAGCAGTTTAATGCTATCCTACGTGCAGTACTTC. Its translation is CASSLMLSYVQYF.

The rearrangement uses TRBV27 and TRBJ1-6; D unclear. Between the trimmed V and J ends, which lost 4 bases and 0 bases, there was a span of 7 bases. The CDR3 consists of 15 residues. The germline gives CDR1 MNHEY, CDR2 SMNVEV (reference sequence). This CDR3 is CASSYSSSYNSPLHF. CDR3 bases: TGTGCCAGCAGTTACAGTAGCTCCTATAATTCACCCCTCCACTTT.

This clonotype was seen repeatedly, ten times or more. This chain connects TRBV12-3 or TRBV12-4 to TRBJ2-5; either TRBD1 or TRBD2 may fit D (5 bases each). The V end lost 6 bases, the J end lost 1 base, and 9 bases lay between the germline ends. The CDR3 is 13 residues long. CDR3 in amino acids: CASSRDAQETQYF. The CDR3 DNA is TGTGCCAGCAGCCGGGACGCCCAAGAGACCCAGTACTTC.

The rearrangement joins TRBV6-2 or TRBV6-3 to TRBJ1-5; the D gene is possibly TRBD1 (6 bases). V gave up 4 bases and J gave up 2 bases, with 9 bases separating them. The CDR3 has 14 amino acids. The V gene's germline CDR1 is MNHEY and CDR2 SVGEGT. The CDR3 loop is CASSWTVGNQPQHF. CDR3 sequence (DNA): TGTGCCAGCAGTTGGACAGTTGGCAATCAGCCCCAGCATTTT.

This clonotype was counted ten times or more. The rearrangement joins TRBV24-1 to TRBJ2-7; 9 nucleotides align to TRBD1. Germline lookup yields CDR1 KGHDR and CDR2 SFDVKD. With 9 bases clipped from V and 4 bases from J, the junction kept 0 bases outside the gene matches. This CDR3 is built from 11 residues. The CDR3 nucleotides are TGTGCCACCGGGACAGGGTACGAGCAGTACTTC. Amino acid sequence: CATGTGYEQYF.